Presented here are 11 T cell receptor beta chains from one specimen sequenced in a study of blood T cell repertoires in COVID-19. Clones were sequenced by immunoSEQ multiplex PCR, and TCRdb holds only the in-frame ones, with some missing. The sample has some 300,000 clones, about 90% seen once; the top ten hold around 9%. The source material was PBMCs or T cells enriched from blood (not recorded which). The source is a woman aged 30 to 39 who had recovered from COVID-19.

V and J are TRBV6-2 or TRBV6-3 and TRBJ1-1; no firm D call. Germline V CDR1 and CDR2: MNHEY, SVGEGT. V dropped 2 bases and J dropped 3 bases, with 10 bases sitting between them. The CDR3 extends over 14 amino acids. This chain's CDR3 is CASSYGVEYTEAFF. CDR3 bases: TGTGCCAGCAGTTACGGAGTGGAATACACTGAAGCTTTCTTT.

The CDR3: CASSQESSHEQYF. Here the CDR3 DNA reads TGCGCCAGCAGCCAAGAATCGTCCCACGAGCAGTACTTC. The chain employs TRBV4-3 and TRBJ2-7; D remains ambiguous. V gave up 0 bases and J gave up 5 bases, with 8 bases separating them. Per the germline V gene, CDR1 is LGHNA and CDR2 is YSLEER. The CDR3 spans 13 residues.

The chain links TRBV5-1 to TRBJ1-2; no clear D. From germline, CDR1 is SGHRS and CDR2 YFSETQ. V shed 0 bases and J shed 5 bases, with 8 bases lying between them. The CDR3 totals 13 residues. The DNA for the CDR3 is TGCGCCAGCAGCTTGGGCCCTGAGTATGGCTACACCTTC. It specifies CASSLGPEYGYTF. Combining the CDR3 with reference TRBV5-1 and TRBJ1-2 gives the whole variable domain KAGVTQTPRYLIKTRGQQVTLSCSPISGHRSVSWYQQTPGQGLQFLFEYFSETQRNKGNFPGRFSGRQFSNSRSEMNVSTLELGDSALYLCASSLGPEYGYTFGSGTRLTVV.

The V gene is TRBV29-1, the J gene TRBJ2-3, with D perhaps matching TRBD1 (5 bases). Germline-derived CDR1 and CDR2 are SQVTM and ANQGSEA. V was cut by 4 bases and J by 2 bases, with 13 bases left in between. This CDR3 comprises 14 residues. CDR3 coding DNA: TGCAGCGTTGTATTTGGGGCCGACACAGATACGCAGTATTTT. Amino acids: CSVVFGADTDTQYF.

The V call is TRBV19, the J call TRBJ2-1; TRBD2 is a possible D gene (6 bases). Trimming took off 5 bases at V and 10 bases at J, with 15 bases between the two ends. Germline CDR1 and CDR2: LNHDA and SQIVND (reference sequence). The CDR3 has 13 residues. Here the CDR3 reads CASSPGLPPEQFF. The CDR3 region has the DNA TGTGCCAGTAGTCCGGGACTGCCCCCGGAGCAGTTCTTC.

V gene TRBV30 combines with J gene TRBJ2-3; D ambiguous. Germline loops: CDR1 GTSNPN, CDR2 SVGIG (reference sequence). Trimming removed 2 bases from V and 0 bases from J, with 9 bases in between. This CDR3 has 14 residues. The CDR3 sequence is CAWSKVTSTDTQYF. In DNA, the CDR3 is TGTGCCTGGAGTAAAGTTACTAGCACAGATACGCAGTATTTT.

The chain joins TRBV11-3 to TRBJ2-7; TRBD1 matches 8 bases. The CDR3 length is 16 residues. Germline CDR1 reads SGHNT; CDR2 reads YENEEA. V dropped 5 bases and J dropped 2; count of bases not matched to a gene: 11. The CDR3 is CASSPGGQGPTYEQYF. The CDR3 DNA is TGTGCCAGCAGCCCCGGAGGACAGGGCCCCACCTACGAGCAGTACTTC.

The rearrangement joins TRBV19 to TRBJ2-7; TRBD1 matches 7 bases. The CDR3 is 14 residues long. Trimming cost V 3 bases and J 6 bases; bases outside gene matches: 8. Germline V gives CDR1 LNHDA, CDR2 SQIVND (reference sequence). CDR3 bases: TGTGCCAGTAGTATGGGACAGACCTTCGGCGAGCAGTACTTC. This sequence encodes CASSMGQTFGEQYF.

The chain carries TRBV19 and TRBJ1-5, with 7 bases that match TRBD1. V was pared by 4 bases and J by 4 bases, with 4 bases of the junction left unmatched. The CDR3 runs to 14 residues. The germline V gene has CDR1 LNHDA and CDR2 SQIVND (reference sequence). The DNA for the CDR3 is TGTGCCAGTAGTAGTGTGACAGGGAATCAGCCCCAGCATTTT. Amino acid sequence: CASSSVTGNQPQHF.

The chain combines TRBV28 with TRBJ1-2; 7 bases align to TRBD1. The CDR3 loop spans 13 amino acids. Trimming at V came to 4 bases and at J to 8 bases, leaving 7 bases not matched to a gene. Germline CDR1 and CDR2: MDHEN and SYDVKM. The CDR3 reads CASSYGDSFGYTF. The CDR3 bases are TGTGCCAGCAGTTATGGGGACAGTTTCGGCTACACCTTC.

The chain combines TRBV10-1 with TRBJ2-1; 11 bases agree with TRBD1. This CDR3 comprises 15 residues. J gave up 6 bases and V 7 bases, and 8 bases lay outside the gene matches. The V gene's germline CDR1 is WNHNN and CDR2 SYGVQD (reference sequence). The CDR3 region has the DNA TGCGCCAGCACGACCGGGACAGGGGGATTCAATGAGCAGTTCTTC. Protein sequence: CASTTGTGGFNEQFF.